The entry below describes one T cell receptor beta chain. Its antigen remains unknown. CDR1 SGHAT and CDR2 FQNNGV come from the germline V gene. V was cut by 1 base and J by 4 bases, with 13 bases left in between. This CDR3 has 15 amino acids. As every portion of the isolated RNA was reverse transcribed, the sequencing read expressed TCRB transcripts. Clones were read by immunoSEQ multiplex PCR, and TCRdb kept only the in-frame ones, dropping some. This sample yields about 150,000 clones, of which roughly 50% are seen a single time; under 0.45% belongs to the top ten. This sample is drawn from a study of beta chain features in type 1 diabetes. Study-wide results and limits: Across patients, naive, central memory and Treg TCRB repertoires exhibited apparently greater similarity than was observed across healthy donors. More deletions and fewer insertions at VDJ junctions were seen in type 1 diabetes patients.

This clonotype originated in a man aged 18 to 29 in good health. The chain employs TRBV11-2 and TRBJ1-2; D is uncertain. Sequences were obtained from Tregs from blood. The CDR3 nucleotides read TGTGCCAGCAGCTTAGTCGAGTCAGCGATCTATGGCTACACCTTC. Its translation is CASSLVESAIYGYTF.